This section outlines one TCR beta chain sequence together with its context. The antigen it recognizes is unknown. Base quality data are lacking; no much larger clone is found one base away. The library was obtained by the immunoSEQ multiplex PCR assay. TCRdb re-hosts the immuneACCESS table, in-frame sequences only. Its copies lack some clones; in the studies checked, an unresolved V gene accounts for under half of them, and the cause for the rest is not known. The table for this sample lists 70,000 or so clones; about 90% of them were counted only once. The ten largest clonotypes hold about 20% of the sample. From cysteine to phenylalanine, the CDR3 is 15 amino acids long. Just CDR3 DNA is preserved here, 45 bases in frame from base 1. The germline V and J ends show losses of 2 bases and 2 bases respectively, and no gene match explains 5 bases of the junction. According to the germline V gene, CDR1 reads SGHRS and CDR2 reads YFSETQ.

This entry comes from a study of control samples from healthy donors and cancer patients (TCRdb year 2020). The chain is encoded by TRBV5-1 joined to TRBJ2-7, with 9 bases aligning to TRBD1. This TCR derives from a man in his 60s with lung cancer. Sequences were obtained from PBMCs. This receptor has the CDR3 CASSFLGQGTYEQYF. The sequenced DNA is TGCGCCAGCAGCTTTCTGGGACAGGGCACCTACGAGCAGTACTTC.